This T cell receptor beta chain was observed in a study of T cell repertoires in cytomegalovirus infection. The V segment lost 5 bases and the J segment 1 base; nucleotides outside the gene matches: 0. This CDR3 spans 15 amino acids. The germline CDR1 and CDR2 sequences are MNHEY and SVGAGI. In its sample, this clonotype was seen many times. The antigen is undetermined. Study-level points and caveats: Ex vivo, HLA-C-restricted CMV-specific TCR beta clonotypes prevailed over the rest of the response.

A single record per CDR3 protein comes from TCRdb applying MiXCR to the reads. The sample lists under 800,000 distinct CDR3 sequences; approximately 25% were seen once. The sequence was collected from a human donor in good health (CMV status not recorded). Some clones in this sample may be carry-over from other donors' samples. The sequenced sample consisted of CD8+ T cells from PBMCs. The chain uses TRBV6-5 and TRBJ2-3, with 13 positions matching TRBD2. In DNA, the CDR3 is TGTGCCAGCAGTGGGACTAGCGGGGGCACAGATACGCAGTATTTT. This gives the protein CASSGTSGGTDTQYF.